The clone carrying this T cell receptor (beta chain) was detected only a few times. It was with a sample-barcoded 5' primer and a J-beta primer mix that a second PCR of roughly 7 to 11 cycles was run. TCRdb passed the 5' RACE reads through MiXCR, listing each CDR3 protein once. Of 910,000 or so distinct CDR3 sequences detected, about 53% appear once; the ten largest clones hold about a fifth. These data originate in a study of blood T cells in healthy people across ages. The V and J ends lost 6 bases and 2 bases, in that order; junction bases with no gene match: 10. This CDR3 has 15 residues. Germline CDR1 reads ENHRY; CDR2 reads SYGVKD. Total RNA was extracted at no less than 6 micrograms per sample.

The sample comprised blood. The rearrangement links TRBV10-3 to TRBJ2-7, with 7 nucleotides matching TRBD2. The sequence came from a woman aged 60 to 75 in good health. In nucleotides, the CDR3 is TGTGCCATCAGGGGCCCCGGGACTACCACCTACGAGCAGTACTTC. It encodes CAIRGPGTTTYEQYF.